This T cell receptor beta chain was found in a study of blood T cell repertoires in COVID-19. Allocation to cohorts depended on clinical history reported by the participants. Donors of Cohort 3 who recovered were those that had two negative PCRs, clearance, or symptom resolution. The table came from immunoSEQ multiplex PCR; TCRdb's copy has only in-frame clones and leaves some out. The table lists 110,000 to 150,000 clones, about nine tenths of them singletons. The CDR3 runs 13 residues. J gave up 8 bases and V 4 bases, and 5 bases lay outside the gene matches. Germline V lookup: CDR1 MNHNY, CDR2 SVGAGI (reference sequence).

The sequencing sample was made of PBMCs or T cells enriched from blood (not recorded which). This sequence joins TRBV6-6 and TRBJ2-1; 7 positions agree with TRBD2. The TCR comes from a man aged 50 to 59 who had recovered from COVID-19. CDR3 amino acids: CASSLGGRDEQFF. The CDR3 DNA sequence: TGTGCCAGCAGTTTGGGAGGGCGGGATGAGCAGTTCTTC.